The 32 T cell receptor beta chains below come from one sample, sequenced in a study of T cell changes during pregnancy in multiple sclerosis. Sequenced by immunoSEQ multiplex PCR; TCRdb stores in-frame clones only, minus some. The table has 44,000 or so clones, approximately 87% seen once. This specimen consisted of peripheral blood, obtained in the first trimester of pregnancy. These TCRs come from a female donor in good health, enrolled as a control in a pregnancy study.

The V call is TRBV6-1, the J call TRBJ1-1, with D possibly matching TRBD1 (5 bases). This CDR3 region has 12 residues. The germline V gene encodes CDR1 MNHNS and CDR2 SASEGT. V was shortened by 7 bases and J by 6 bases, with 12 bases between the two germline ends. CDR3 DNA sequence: TGTGCCAGCACCGGACACCTCCCTGAAGCTTTCTTT. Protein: CASTGHLPEAFF.

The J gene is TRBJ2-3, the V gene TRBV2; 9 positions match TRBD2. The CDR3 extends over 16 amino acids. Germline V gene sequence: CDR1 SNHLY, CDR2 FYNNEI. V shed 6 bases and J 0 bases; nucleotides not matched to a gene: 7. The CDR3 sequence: CASSEGLATSTDTQYF. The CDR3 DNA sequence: TGTGCCAGCAGCGAGGGACTAGCCACTAGCACAGATACGCAGTATTTT. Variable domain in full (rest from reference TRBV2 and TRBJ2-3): EPEVTQTPSHQVTQMGQEVILRCVPISNHLYFYWYRQILGQKVEFLVSFYNNEISEKSEIFDDQFSVERPDGSNFTLKIRSTKLEDSAMYFCASSEGLATSTDTQYFGPGTRLTVL.

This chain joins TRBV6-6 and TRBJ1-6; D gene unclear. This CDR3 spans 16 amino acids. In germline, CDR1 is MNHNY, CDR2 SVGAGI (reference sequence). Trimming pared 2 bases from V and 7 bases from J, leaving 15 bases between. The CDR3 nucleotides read TGTGCCAGCAGTTACCCAATGACAAGGTCGAATTCACCCCTCCACTTT. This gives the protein CASSYPMTRSNSPLHF.

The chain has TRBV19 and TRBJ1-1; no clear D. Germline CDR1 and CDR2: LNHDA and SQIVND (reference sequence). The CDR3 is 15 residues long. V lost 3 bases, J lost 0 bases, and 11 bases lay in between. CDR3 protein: CASSMRQPMNTEAFF. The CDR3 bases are TGTGCCAGTAGTATGAGGCAGCCCATGAACACTGAAGCTTTCTTT.

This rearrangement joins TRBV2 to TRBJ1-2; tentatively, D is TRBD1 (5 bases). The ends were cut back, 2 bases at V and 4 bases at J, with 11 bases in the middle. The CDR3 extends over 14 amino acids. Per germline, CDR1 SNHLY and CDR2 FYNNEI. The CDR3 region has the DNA TGTGCCAGCAGTGAACAGGGTTCGTCCTATGGCTACACCTTC. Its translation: CASSEQGSSYGYTF. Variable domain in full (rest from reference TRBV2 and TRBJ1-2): EPEVTQTPSHQVTQMGQEVILRCVPISNHLYFYWYRQILGQKVEFLVSFYNNEISEKSEIFDDQFSVERPDGSNFTLKIRSTKLEDSAMYFCASSEQGSSYGYTFGSGTRLTVV.

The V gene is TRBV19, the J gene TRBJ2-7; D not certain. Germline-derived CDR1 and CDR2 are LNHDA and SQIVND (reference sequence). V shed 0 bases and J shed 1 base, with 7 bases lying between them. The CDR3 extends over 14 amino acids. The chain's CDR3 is CASSIDLTSYEQYF. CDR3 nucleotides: TGTGCCAGTAGTATAGACCTGACTTCCTACGAGCAGTACTTC. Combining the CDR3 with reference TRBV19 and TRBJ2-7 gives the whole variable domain DGGITQSPKYLFRKEGQNVTLSCEQNLNHDAMYWYRQDPGQGLRLIYYSQIVNDFQKGDIAEGYSVSREKKESFPLTVTSAQKNPTAFYLCASSIDLTSYEQYFGPGTRLTVT.

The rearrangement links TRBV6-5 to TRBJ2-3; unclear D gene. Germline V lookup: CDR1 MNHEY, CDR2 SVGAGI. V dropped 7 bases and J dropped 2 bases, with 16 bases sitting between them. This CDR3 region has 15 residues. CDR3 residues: CASIKIPEHTDTQYF. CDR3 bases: TGTGCCAGCATCAAAATACCTGAGCACACAGATACGCAGTATTTT.

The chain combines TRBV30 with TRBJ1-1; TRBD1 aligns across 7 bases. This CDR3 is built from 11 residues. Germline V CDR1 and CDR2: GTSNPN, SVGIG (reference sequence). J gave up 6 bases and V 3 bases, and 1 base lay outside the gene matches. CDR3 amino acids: CAWRGGAEAFF. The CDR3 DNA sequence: TGTGCCTGGAGAGGGGGCGCTGAAGCTTTCTTT.

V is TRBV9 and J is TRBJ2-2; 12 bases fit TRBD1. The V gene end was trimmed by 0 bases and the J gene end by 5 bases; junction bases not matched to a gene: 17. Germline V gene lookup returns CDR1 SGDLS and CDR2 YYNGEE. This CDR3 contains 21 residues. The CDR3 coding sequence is TGTGCCAGCAGCGTAGGGGAGGCCGGGACAGGGGGCGATATCTTTACCGGGGAGCTGTTTTTT. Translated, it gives CASSVGEAGTGGDIFTGELFF.

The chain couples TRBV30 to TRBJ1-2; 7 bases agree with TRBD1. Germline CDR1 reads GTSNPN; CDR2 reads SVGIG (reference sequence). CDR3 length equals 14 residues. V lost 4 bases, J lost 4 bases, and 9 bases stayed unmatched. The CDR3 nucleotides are TGTGCCTGGAAAGAGCCCAGGGGGACCTATGGCTACACCTTC. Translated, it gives CAWKEPRGTYGYTF.

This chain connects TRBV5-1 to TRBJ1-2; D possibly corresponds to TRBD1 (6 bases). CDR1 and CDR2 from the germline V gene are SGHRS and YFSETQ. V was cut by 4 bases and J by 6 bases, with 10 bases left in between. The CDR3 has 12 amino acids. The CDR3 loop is CASSGAGDGYTF. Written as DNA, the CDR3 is TGCGCCAGCAGCGGAGCAGGGGATGGCTACACCTTC.

CDR3 bases: TGCGCCAGCAGCCTACAGGTTATCGCGCGGGAGCAGTACTTC. This sequence encodes CASSLQVIAREQYF. This chain connects TRBV5-1 to TRBJ2-7; D perhaps matches TRBD1 (5 bases). V gave up 4 bases and J gave up 7 bases, with 18 bases separating them. The CDR3 contains 14 residues. Germline CDR1 is SGHRS and CDR2 is YFSETQ.

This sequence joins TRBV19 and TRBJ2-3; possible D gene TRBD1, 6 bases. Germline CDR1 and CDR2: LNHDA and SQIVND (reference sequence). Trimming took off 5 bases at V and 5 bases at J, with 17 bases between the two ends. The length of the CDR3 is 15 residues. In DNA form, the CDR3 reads TGTGCCAGTAGTTCCTACAGGGAGTGGGAAGATACGCAGTATTTT. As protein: CASSSYREWEDTQYF.

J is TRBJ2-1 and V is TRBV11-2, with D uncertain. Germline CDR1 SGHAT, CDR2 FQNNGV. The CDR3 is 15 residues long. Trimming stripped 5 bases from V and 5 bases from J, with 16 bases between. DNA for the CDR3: TGTGCCAGCAGCCCCGGGTCCCAAGCCCACAATGAGCAGTTCTTC. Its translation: CASSPGSQAHNEQFF.

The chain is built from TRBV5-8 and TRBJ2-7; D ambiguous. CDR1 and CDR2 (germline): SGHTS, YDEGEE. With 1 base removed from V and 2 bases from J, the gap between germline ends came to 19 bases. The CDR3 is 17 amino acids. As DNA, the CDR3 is TGTGCCAGCAGCTTGAAATTCAGGTCGAAGAAGACCTACGAGCAGTACTTC. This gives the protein CASSLKFRSKKTYEQYF.

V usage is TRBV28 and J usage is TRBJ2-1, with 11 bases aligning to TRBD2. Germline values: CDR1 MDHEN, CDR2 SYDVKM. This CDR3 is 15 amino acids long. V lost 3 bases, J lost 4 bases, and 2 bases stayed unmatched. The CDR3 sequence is CASSFGTSGYNEQFF. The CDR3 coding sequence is TGTGCCAGCAGTTTCGGGACTAGCGGATACAATGAGCAGTTCTTC.

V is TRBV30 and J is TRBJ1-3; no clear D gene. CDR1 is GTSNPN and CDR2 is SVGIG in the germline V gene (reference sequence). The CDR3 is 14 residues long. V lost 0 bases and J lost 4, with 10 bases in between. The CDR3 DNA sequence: TGTGCCTGGAGTGTACGGGGAGCCGGAAACACCATATATTTT. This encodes CAWSVRGAGNTIYF.

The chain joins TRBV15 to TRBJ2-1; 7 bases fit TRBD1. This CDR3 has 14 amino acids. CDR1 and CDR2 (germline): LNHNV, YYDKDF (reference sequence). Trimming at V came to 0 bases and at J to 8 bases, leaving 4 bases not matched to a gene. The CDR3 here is CATSRDQGGDEQFF. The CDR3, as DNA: TGTGCCACCAGCAGAGATCAAGGGGGCGATGAGCAGTTCTTC. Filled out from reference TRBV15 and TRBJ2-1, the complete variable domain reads DAMVIQNPRYQVTQFGKPVTLSCSQTLNHNVMYWYQQKSSQAPKLLFHYYDKDFNNEADTPDNFQSRRPNTSFCFLDIRSPGLGDTAMYLCATSRDQGGDEQFFGPGTRLTVL.

Here the CDR3 DNA reads TGCGCCAGCAGCTTGGAACTTTCTAACTATGGCTACACCTTC. The encoded protein is CASSLELSNYGYTF. The chain is built from TRBV5-1 and TRBJ1-2; D is undetermined. The CDR3 length is 14 residues. The V end was cut by 0 bases, the J end by 0 bases, with 6 bases between. CDR1 SGHRS and CDR2 YFSETQ come from the germline V gene.

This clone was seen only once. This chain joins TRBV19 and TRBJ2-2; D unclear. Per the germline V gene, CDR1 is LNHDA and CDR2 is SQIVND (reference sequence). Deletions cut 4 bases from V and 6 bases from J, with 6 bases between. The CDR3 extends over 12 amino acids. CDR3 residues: CASSTYAGELFF. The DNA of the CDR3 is TGTGCCAGTAGTACGTATGCCGGGGAGCTGTTTTTT.

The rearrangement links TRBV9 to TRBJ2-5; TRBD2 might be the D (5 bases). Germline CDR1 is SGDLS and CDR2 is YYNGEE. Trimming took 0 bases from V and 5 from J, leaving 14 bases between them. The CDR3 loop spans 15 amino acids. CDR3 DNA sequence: TGTGCCAGCAGCGTAGGAGGGAGTGCGTGGGAGACCCAGTACTTC. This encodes CASSVGGSAWETQYF.

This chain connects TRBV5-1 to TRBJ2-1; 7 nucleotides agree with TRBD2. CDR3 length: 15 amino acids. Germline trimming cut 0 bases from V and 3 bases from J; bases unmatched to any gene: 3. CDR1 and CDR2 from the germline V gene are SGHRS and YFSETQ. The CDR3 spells CASSLGGGDYNEQFF. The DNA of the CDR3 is TGCGCCAGCAGCTTGGGCGGGGGTGACTACAATGAGCAGTTCTTC.

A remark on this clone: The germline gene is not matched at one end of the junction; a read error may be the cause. The CDR3 here is CASSSLRSKYGYTF. The DNA for the CDR3 is TGTGCCAGCAGTAGTCTGAGATCTAAATATGGCTACACCTTC. This sequence joins TRBV27 and TRBJ1-2, with unresolved D. The CDR3 totals 14 residues. Per germline, CDR1 MNHEY and CDR2 SMNVEV (reference sequence).

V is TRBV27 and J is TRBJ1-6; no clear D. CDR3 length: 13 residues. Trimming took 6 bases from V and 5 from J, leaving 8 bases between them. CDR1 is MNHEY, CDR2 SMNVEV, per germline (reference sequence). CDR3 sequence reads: CASRSRNNSPLHF. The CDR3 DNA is TGTGCCAGCAGGTCCAGAAATAATTCACCCCTCCACTTT.

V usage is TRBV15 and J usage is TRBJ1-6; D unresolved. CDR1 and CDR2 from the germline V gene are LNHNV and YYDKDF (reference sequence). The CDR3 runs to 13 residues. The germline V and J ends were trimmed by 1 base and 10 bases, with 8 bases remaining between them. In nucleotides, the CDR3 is TGTGCCACCAGCAGAGGCCCCGGGTCACCCCTCCACTTT. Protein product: CATSRGPGSPLHF.

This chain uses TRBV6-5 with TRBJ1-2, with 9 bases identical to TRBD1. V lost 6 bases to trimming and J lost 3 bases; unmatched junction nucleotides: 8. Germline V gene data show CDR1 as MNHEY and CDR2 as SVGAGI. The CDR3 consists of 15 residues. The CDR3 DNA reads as TGTGCCAGCAGAACCGACAGGGGGAATTACTATGGCTACACCTTC. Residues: CASRTDRGNYYGYTF.

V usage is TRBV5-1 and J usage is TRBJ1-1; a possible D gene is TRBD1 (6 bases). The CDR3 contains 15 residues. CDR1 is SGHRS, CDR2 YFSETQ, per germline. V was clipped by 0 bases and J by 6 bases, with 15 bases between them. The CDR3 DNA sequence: TGCGCCAGCAGCTTGGGACAGGCCTTCGGCGCTGAAGCTTTCTTT. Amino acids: CASSLGQAFGAEAFF.

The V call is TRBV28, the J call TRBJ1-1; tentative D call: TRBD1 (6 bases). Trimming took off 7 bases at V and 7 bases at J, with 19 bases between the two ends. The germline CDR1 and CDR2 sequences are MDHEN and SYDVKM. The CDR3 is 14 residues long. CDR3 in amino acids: CASNLDSQVSEAFF. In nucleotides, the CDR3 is TGTGCCAGCAACCTGGACAGTCAAGTCAGTGAAGCTTTCTTT.

For the CDR3, the DNA is TGTGCCAGTAGTGGGAGGACAAGCTCCTACAATGAGCAGTTCTTC. This sequence encodes CASSGRTSSYNEQFF. The chain is built from TRBV19 and TRBJ2-1; possible D gene TRBD2, 6 bases. Looked up from germline, CDR1 is LNHDA and CDR2 is SQIVND (reference sequence). This CDR3 contains 15 residues. V shed 5 bases and J shed 0 bases, with 11 bases lying between them.

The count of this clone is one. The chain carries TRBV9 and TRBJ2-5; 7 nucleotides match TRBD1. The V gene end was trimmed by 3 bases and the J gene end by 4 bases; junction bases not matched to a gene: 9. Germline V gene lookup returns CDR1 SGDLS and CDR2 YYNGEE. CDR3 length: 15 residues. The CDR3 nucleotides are TGTGCCAGCAGCGCCAGTCCGACAGGGCGAGAGACCCAGTACTTC. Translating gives CASSASPTGRETQYF.

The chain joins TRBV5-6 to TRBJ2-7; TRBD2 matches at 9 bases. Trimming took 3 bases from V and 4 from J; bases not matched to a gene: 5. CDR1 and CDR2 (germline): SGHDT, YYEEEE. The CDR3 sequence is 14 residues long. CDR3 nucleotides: TGTGCCAGCAGCTGGGGACTAGCTCCGTACGAGCAGTACTTC. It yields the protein CASSWGLAPYEQYF.

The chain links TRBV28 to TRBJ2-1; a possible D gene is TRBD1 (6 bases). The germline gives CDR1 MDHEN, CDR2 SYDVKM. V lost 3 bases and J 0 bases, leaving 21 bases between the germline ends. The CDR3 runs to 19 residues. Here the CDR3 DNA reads TGTGCCAGCAGTTTCCGCCGATCAGGGGCCGCAAACTCCTACAATGAGCAGTTCTTC. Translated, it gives CASSFRRSGAANSYNEQFF. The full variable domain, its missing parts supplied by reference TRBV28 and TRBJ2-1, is DVKVTQSSRYLVKRTGEKVFLECVQDMDHENMFWYRQDPGLGLRLIYFSYDVKMKEKGDIPEGYSVSREKKERFSLILESASTNQTSMYLCASSFRRSGAANSYNEQFFGPGTRLTVL.